Sequencing of this T cell receptor beta chain was carried out in a study of cytomegalovirus exposure and HLA in healthy donors. Whole-study findings and limits: Cytomegalovirus status was reportedly diagnosed by the classifier with high sensitivity and specificity. Per a later analysis, HLA-associated TCR beta chains showed more clonal expansion than other, equally common TCR beta chains. Later analysis showed most CMV-associated TCR beta chains appearing HLA-restricted. Most TCR sequences proved rare, with some public TCRs found in many donors.

V lost 3 bases, J lost 6 bases, and 18 bases lay in between. The CDR3 has 16 amino acids. Germline V gene lookup returns CDR1 SGHNT and CDR2 YYREEE (reference sequence). As concerns this clone: Its antigen is unidentified.

PCR primers comprised 60 Vbeta and 13 Jbeta primers. The data were produced by immunoSEQ multiplex PCR, yet TCRdb's version contains in-frame clones alone and is incomplete. The data show about 150,000 clones, about 74% seen once. The receptor's source is a woman between 35 and 50 years old in good health and CMV-seronegative. V is TRBV5-4 and J is TRBJ2-2; a possible D gene is TRBD1 (7 bases). The sample comprised PBMCs. The CDR3 coding sequence is TGTGCCAGCAGCTGGGGGGCCAGGGGGAGAGCCGGGGAGCTGTTTTTT. This translates into CASSWGARGRAGELFF.